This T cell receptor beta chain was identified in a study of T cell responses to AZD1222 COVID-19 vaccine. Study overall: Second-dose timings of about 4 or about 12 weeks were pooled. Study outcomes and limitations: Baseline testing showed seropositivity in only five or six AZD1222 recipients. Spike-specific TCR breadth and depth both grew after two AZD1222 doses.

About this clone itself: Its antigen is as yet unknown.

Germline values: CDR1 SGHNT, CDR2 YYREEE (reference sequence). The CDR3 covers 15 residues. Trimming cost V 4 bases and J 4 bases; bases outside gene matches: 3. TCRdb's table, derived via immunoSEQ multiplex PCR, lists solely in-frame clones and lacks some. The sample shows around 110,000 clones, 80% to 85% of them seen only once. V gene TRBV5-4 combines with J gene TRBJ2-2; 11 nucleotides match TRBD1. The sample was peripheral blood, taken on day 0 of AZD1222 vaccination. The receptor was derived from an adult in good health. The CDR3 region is CASSTGQGATGELFF. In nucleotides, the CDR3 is TGTGCCAGCAGCACTGGACAGGGGGCCACCGGGGAGCTGTTTTTT.